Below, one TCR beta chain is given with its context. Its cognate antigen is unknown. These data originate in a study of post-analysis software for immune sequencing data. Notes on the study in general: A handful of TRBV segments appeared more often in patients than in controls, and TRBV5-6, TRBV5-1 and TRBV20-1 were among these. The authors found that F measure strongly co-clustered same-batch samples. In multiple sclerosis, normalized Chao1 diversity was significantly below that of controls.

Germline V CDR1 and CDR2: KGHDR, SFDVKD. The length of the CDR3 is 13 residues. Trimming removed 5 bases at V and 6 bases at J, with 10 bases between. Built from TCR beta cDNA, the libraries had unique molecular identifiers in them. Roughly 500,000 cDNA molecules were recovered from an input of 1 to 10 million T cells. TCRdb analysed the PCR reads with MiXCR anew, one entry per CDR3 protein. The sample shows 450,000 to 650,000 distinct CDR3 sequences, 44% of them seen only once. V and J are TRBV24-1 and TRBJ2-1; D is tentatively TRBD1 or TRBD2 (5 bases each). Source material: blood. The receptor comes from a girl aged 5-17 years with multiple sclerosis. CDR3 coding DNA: TGTGCCACCAGTGTCCGGGGCGTCAATGAGCAGTTCTTC. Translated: CATSVRGVNEQFF.